This entry features one TCR beta chain sequence. Its matching antigen is unknown. The method was immunoSEQ multiplex PCR; TCRdb's version includes in-frame clones alone and lacks a portion of them. The table shows tens of thousands of clones, with 80% to 95% occurring only once. This sample stems from a study of graft-versus-host responses after intestinal transplantation. On the study more broadly: Multivisceral, liver-intestinal, or isolated intestinal transplants were received by the recipients. Study outcomes and limitations: Researchers found GvH clones in recipient marrow, and some showed up first in ileum or blood. Early after transplant, HvG declines were associated with peak levels of circulating GvH clones. Allografts carried high graft-versus-host to host-versus-graft clonal ratios in patients having graft-donor T cell macrochimerism.

This receptor was obtained from a human donor who received an intestinal transplant. The material sequenced was unstimulated CD4+ T cells sorted from spleen or lymph node cells, taken before intestinal transplant.

DNA for the CDR3: TGTGCCAGCTCACAAGAAACCGGGACAGATAATGGCTACACCTTC. Translation: CASSQETGTDNGYTF. The chain has TRBV18 and TRBJ1-2; 7 bases map to TRBD1. The CDR3 totals 15 residues. Trimming removed 4 bases from V and 6 bases from J; junction bases left unmatched: 11. Germline-derived CDR1 and CDR2 are KGHSH and LQKENI.